These 23 T cell receptor beta chains were all obtained from the same sample, sequenced in a study of a mutant IDH1 vaccine in newly diagnosed glioma. The repertoire was sequenced with immunoSEQ multiplex PCR; TCRdb's copy has only in-frame clones and lacks some. This table has around 42,000 clones, 80% to 90% appearing once. What these receptors recognize is not known. Documented time point: week 5, during vaccination. Doses consisted of 300 ug of mutant IDH1 20-mer peptide each, paired with topical imiquimod. Specimen: PBMCs, collected from a glioma patient whose treatment included an IDH1 peptide vaccine. The receptors were sampled from a man between 40 and 49 years old with glioma.

J is TRBJ2-1 and V is TRBV7-2; 7 bases are a match to TRBD2. The trim removed 0 bases at V and 8 bases at J, leaving 7 bases unmatched. Per germline, CDR1 SGHTA and CDR2 FQGNSA. This CDR3 has 15 amino acids. This CDR3 is CASSLAAGIGDEQFF. For the CDR3, the DNA is TGTGCCAGCAGCTTAGCAGCGGGAATTGGCGATGAGCAGTTCTTC.

This sequence joins TRBV19 and TRBJ1-5; tentatively, D is TRBD1 (5 bases). Trimming took off 3 bases at V and 3 bases at J, with 9 bases between the two ends. CDR3 length equals 14 residues. Germline lookup yields CDR1 LNHDA and CDR2 SQIVND (reference sequence). CDR3 protein: CASSIDSFNQPQHF. CDR3 nucleotides: TGTGCCAGTAGTATTGACAGCTTCAATCAGCCCCAGCATTTT.

V gene TRBV2 combines with J gene TRBJ2-3; D is perhaps TRBD2 (5 bases). The CDR3 has 14 residues. The germline gives CDR1 SNHLY, CDR2 FYNNEI. The ends were cut back, 6 bases at V and 2 bases at J, with 12 bases in the middle. CDR3 residues: CASRKSGLTDTQYF. CDR3 nucleotides: TGTGCCAGCAGGAAAAGCGGACTCACAGATACGCAGTATTTT.

The chain employs TRBV6-6 and TRBJ1-3, with 7 bases identical to TRBD1. The CDR3 runs to 16 residues. The J segment lost 2 bases and the V segment lost 2 bases, leaving 6 bases of the junction unmatched. Germline V CDR1 and CDR2: MNHNY, SVGAGI (reference sequence). Here the CDR3 reads CASSYPKTGTGNTIYF. DNA for the CDR3: TGTGCCAGCAGTTACCCTAAGACAGGGACTGGAAACACCATATATTTT.

The CDR3 DNA reads TGTGCCAGCAGCTCGGTGTGGGGGGGGCAATACGAGCAGTACTTC. It yields the protein CASSSVWGGQYEQYF. The V and J genes are TRBV7-2 and TRBJ2-7, with D perhaps matching TRBD2 (7 bases). Germline V gives CDR1 SGHTA, CDR2 FQGNSA. V was cut by 4 bases and J by 4 bases, with 17 bases left in between. This CDR3 has 15 amino acids. The full variable domain, in which reference TRBV7-2 and TRBJ2-7 provide the parts outside the CDR3, is GAGVSQSPSNKVTEKGKDVELRCDPISGHTALYWYRQSLGQGLEFLIYFQGNSAPDKSGLPSDRFSAERTGGSVSTLTIQRTQQEDSAVYLCASSSVWGGQYEQYFGPGTRLTVT.

The rearrangement uses TRBV7-2 and TRBJ2-7; TRBD1 is a possible D gene (5 bases). Germline V CDR1 and CDR2: SGHTA, FQGNSA. The length of the CDR3 is 16 residues. V was pared by 2 bases and J by 0 bases, with 14 bases between. Written as DNA, the CDR3 is TGTGCCAGCAGCTTACTCGTATTGGACATCTCCTACGAGCAGTACTTC. The encoded protein is CASSLLVLDISYEQYF.

V and J are TRBV19 and TRBJ2-6; TRBD1 aligns across 9 bases. Germline V gives CDR1 LNHDA, CDR2 SQIVND (reference sequence). Trimming removed 7 bases from V and 5 bases from J; junction bases left unmatched: 9. The CDR3 totals 16 residues. This CDR3 reads CASIGTGGDRANVLTF. CDR3 coding DNA: TGTGCCAGTATCGGTACAGGGGGCGATAGGGCCAACGTCCTGACTTTC.

This chain uses TRBV6-5 with TRBJ2-2; 8 bases are shared with TRBD2. The trim removed 11 bases at V and 7 bases at J, leaving 12 bases unmatched. The germline gives CDR1 MNHEY, CDR2 SVGAGI. CDR3 length: 14 amino acids. CDR3 in DNA: TGTGCCTCTAAGCGCAGCGGGAGTAACGGGGAGCTGTTTTTT. As protein: CASKRSGSNGELFF.

The chain is built from TRBV29-1 and TRBJ1-5, with 7 bases that match TRBD1. The CDR3 is 13 residues long. J was trimmed by 3 bases and V by 5 bases; bases with no gene match: 4. Germline V CDR1 and CDR2: SQVTM, ANQGSEA. The CDR3 region is CSVSDRVNQPQHF. The DNA for the CDR3 is TGCAGCGTTTCCGACAGGGTCAATCAGCCCCAGCATTTT.

This chain connects TRBV14 to TRBJ1-3, with D tentatively TRBD1 (5 bases). Trimming removed 3 bases from V and 0 bases from J, with 18 bases in between. Germline V gene data show CDR1 as SGHDN and CDR2 as FVKESK. CDR3 length: 18 residues. The CDR3 DNA follows: TGTGCCAGCAGCCAGTTTTGGCTAGGGGCCAGCTCTGGAAACACCATATATTTT. It specifies CASSQFWLGASSGNTIYF.

This rearrangement joins TRBV7-2 to TRBJ1-4, with a tentative D call TRBD1 (6 bases). V was cut by 0 bases and J by 8 bases, with 13 bases left in between. Germline V gene data show CDR1 as SGHTA and CDR2 as FQGNSA. The length of the CDR3 is 15 residues. This chain's CDR3 is CASSLAGTSGEKLFF. CDR3 coding DNA: TGTGCCAGCAGCTTAGCCGGGACATCGGGGGAAAAACTGTTTTTT.

The rearrangement links TRBV5-1 to TRBJ2-1, with 13 positions matching TRBD2. V lost 4 bases, J lost 5 bases, and 0 bases stayed unmatched. The CDR3 is 14 amino acids. In germline, CDR1 is SGHRS, CDR2 YFSETQ. The CDR3 reads CASSGLAGDNEQFF. CDR3 bases: TGCGCCAGCAGCGGACTAGCGGGAGACAATGAGCAGTTCTTC.

The chain is built from TRBV2 and TRBJ1-5; no clear D gene. From germline, CDR1 is SNHLY and CDR2 FYNNEI. This CDR3 is 14 amino acids long. Trimming pared 7 bases from V and 5 bases from J, leaving 15 bases between. DNA of the CDR3: TGTGCCAGCATGGCCGAGGGTAGTCATCAGCCCCAGCATTTT. Protein: CASMAEGSHQPQHF.

This chain uses TRBV5-6 with TRBJ2-3; 14 positions match TRBD2. V trimming: 1 base; J trimming: 6 bases; junction bases outside the gene matches: 10. Germline V gene sequence: CDR1 SGHDT, CDR2 YYEEEE. This CDR3 region has 18 residues. CDR3 sequence (DNA): TGTGCCAGCAGCTTGTCCCGCGGTCGGACTAGCGGGAGGGATACGCAGTATTTT. Amino acids: CASSLSRGRTSGRDTQYF.

V is TRBV9 and J is TRBJ2-1, with 7 bases aligning to TRBD1. V was clipped by 0 bases and J by 3 bases; unmatched bases: 3. The CDR3 loop spans 15 amino acids. Germline CDR1 reads SGDLS; CDR2 reads YYNGEE. The CDR3 DNA reads TGTGCCAGCAGCGTAGACGGGACAGACTACAATGAGCAGTTCTTC. Protein product: CASSVDGTDYNEQFF.

This chain links TRBV18 with TRBJ2-1; 14 nucleotides match TRBD2. CDR3 length: 15 residues. V trimming: 3 bases; J trimming: 8 bases; junction bases outside the gene matches: 3. Germline V CDR1 and CDR2: KGHSH, LQKENI. This chain's CDR3 is CASSPGLAGVDEQFF. The CDR3 DNA reads as TGTGCCAGCTCACCGGGACTAGCGGGAGTGGATGAGCAGTTCTTC.

The rearrangement uses TRBV11-1 and TRBJ2-7; a weak D match, TRBD1 (6 bases). This CDR3 comprises 15 residues. Trimming cost V 4 bases and J 2 bases, with 15 bases left between them. Per germline, CDR1 SGHAT and CDR2 FQDESV (reference sequence). Here the CDR3 DNA reads TGTGCCAGCAGCTACCTGGACAGCCCCCCCTACGAGCAGTACTTC. As protein: CASSYLDSPPYEQYF. Drawing the rest from reference TRBV11-1 and TRBJ2-7, the complete variable domain is EAEVAQSPRYKITEKSQAVAFWCDPISGHATLYWYRQILGQGPELLVQFQDESVVDDSQLPKDRFSAERLKGVDSTLKIQPAELGDSAMYLCASSYLDSPPYEQYFGPGTRLTVT.

V usage is TRBV29-1 and J usage is TRBJ2-5; D is unresolved. The CDR3 has 11 amino acids. The V gene's germline CDR1 is SQVTM and CDR2 ANQGSEA. The V and J ends lost 5 bases and 5 bases respectively, with 9 bases between them. CDR3 in amino acids: CSVYQGETQYF. Here the CDR3 DNA reads TGCAGCGTTTATCAAGGGGAGACCCAGTACTTC.

CDR3: CASSTTRVPKQYF. DNA for the CDR3: TGTGCCAGCAGCACCACTAGAGTTCCTAAGCAGTACTTC. The chain is built from TRBV7-9 and TRBJ2-7; perhaps TRBD2 as D (5 bases). The V end was cut by 5 bases, the J end by 8 bases, with 16 bases between. The CDR3 spans 13 residues. Looked up from germline, CDR1 is SEHNR and CDR2 is FQNEAQ (reference sequence).

This chain connects TRBV5-6 to TRBJ2-7; D possibly corresponds to TRBD2 (5 bases). The germline CDR1 and CDR2 sequences are SGHDT and YYEEEE. Trimming cost V 1 base and J 0 bases, with 8 bases left between them. This CDR3 spans 14 amino acids. CDR3 loop: CASSLRRTSYEQYF. Here the CDR3 DNA reads TGTGCCAGCAGCTTGCGGAGGACCTCCTACGAGCAGTACTTC.

The rearrangement links TRBV29-1 to TRBJ2-7; no clear D. Germline V gives CDR1 SQVTM, CDR2 ANQGSEA. CDR3 length: 11 amino acids. V was trimmed by 5 bases and J by 0 bases, leaving 5 bases between them. As DNA, the CDR3 is TGCAGCGTTACGGTCTCCTACGAGCAGTACTTC. Protein: CSVTVSYEQYF.

CDR3: CASSLRQGTYEQYF. CDR3 bases: TGTGCCAGCAGCTTAAGACAGGGGACCTACGAGCAGTACTTC. V gene TRBV13 combines with J gene TRBJ2-7, with 8 nucleotides matching TRBD1. Germline assignment: CDR1 PRHDT and CDR2 FYEKMQ (reference sequence). CDR3 size: 14 residues. V was pared by 2 bases and J by 2 bases, with 2 bases of the junction left unmatched.

The rearrangement links TRBV9 to TRBJ2-7, with 7 bases matching TRBD2. Losses at the gene ends were 7 bases for V and 5 bases for J; bases not matched to a gene: 12. Germline V gene data show CDR1 as SGDLS and CDR2 as YYNGEE. The CDR3 is made up of 14 amino acids. CDR3 bases: TGTGCCAGCGGCCGGGCGGGAGTAGGGAACGAGCAGTACTTC. It codes for CASGRAGVGNEQYF.